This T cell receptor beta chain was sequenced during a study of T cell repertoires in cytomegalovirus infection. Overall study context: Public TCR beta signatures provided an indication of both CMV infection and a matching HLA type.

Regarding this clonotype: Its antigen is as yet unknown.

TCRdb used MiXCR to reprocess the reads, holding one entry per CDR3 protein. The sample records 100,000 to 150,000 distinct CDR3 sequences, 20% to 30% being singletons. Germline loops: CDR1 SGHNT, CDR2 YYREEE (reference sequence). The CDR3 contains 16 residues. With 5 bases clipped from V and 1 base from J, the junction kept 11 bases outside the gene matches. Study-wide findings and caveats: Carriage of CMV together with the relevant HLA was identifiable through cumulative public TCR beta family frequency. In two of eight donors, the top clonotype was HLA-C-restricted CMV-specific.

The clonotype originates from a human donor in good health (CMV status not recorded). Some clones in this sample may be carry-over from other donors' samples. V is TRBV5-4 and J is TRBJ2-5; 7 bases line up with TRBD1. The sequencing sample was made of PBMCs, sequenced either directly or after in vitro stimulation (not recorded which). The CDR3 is CASSSGQPVTQETQYF. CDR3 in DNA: TGTGCCAGCAGTTCGGGACAGCCGGTCACCCAAGAGACCCAGTACTTC.